A selection of T cell receptor beta chains follows, all from one sample in a study of cytomegalovirus exposure and HLA in healthy donors. The assay was immunoSEQ multiplex PCR, and TCRdb's table has in-frame clones only and misses some. In the table there are about 150,000 clones, about three quarters of which are singletons. Material for sequencing was PBMCs. Receptors originate from a male donor in good health and CMV-seronegative. Both conserved end residues are trimmed from each CDR3. Each record gives: V gene, J gene, CDR3 protein.

TRBV19,TRBJ2-7,ASSSLTGVYEQY
TRBV9,TRBJ2-5,ASSPGGGITIGETQY
TRBV5-4,TRBJ2-3,ASSLQSTDTQY
TRBV19,TRBJ1-5,ASSIGAASNQPQH
TRBV9,TRBJ2-3,ASSVDAETDTQY
TRBV9,TRBJ2-3,ASSGSGRGTDTQY
TRBV14,TRBJ1-4,ASSLGQQTNEKLF
TRBV7-8,TRBJ1-4,ASSLSGEGGLTKLF
TRBV7-2,TRBJ1-3,ASSLGGSGYGNTIY
TRBV9,TRBJ2-7,ASNSGTSVLEQY
TRBV7-8,TRBJ2-3,ASSPQRRTDTDTQY
TRBV20-1,TRBJ2-5,SGGGGETQY
TRBV7-9,TRBJ1-6,ASSRREAGSPLH
TRBV6-6,TRBJ1-1,AVIGRMNTEAF
TRBV7-8,TRBJ2-5,ASSLSFQGSWTQY
TRBV6-1,TRBJ1-4,ASSDGGGSVEKLF
TRBV5-4,TRBJ1-1,ASSSQIMNTEAF
TRBV9,TRBJ1-6,ASSVGSSPLH
TRBV5-4,TRBJ2-1,ASSPGGLAAYNEQF
TRBV7-9,TRBJ1-1,SSSLSGGTEAF
TRBV28,TRBJ1-5,ASRGQLTSNQPQH
TRBV10-1,TRBJ1-6,AGSESSVDRRSSYNSPLH
TRBV30,TRBJ1-2,AVSGGYT
TRBV14,TRBJ1-2,ASSPGQDYGYT
TRBV7-6,TRBJ2-2,ASSLGIARTGELF
TRBV11-2,TRBJ2-5,ASRTPGQHFQETQY
TRBV7-3,TRBJ2-5,ASSSGGLQETQY
TRBV6-5,TRBJ1-5,ASSSYSSGNQPQH
TRBV4-2,TRBJ2-4,ASSSGGGNIQY
TRBV7-9,TRBJ2-3,ASSLDRDGDTQY
TRBV30,TRBJ2-5,AWSRSETQY
TRBV6-1,TRBJ2-7,ASSDSNYEQY
TRBV18,TRBJ2-7,ASSLTGAGYEQY
TRBV7-8,TRBJ1-2,ASSLVLAGQGTYGYT
TRBV9,TRBJ2-1,ASSISQGVEQF
TRBV27,TRBJ1-4,ASSLWATGEKLF
TRBV7-2,TRBJ2-7,ASSRGYSRGLREQY
TRBV19,TRBJ1-2,ASSIMGLKEDYGYT
TRBV6-1,TRBJ1-5,ASTRHNQPQH
TRBV6-5,TRBJ1-3,ASSYGESHTIY
TRBV7-3,TRBJ2-7,ASSLGQGRYEQY
TRBV5-1,TRBJ1-3,ASSLGGTTLGLGNTIY
TRBV4-1,TRBJ2-7,ASSRETGGSTYEQY
TRBV5-1,TRBJ2-5,AGSRQGQGAETQY
TRBV9,TRBJ2-1,ASSPSGSLNEQF
TRBV7-3,.,ASSLGLAGAYEQY
TRBV9,TRBJ2-3,ASSAGLKGDTQY
TRBV2,TRBJ2-7,ASSYDRFSYEQY
TRBV19,TRBJ1-5,ASSIAQGANQPQH
TRBV7-6,TRBJ2-2,ASRPPISTEALF
TRBV9,TRBJ2-3,ASSVARGDTQY
TRBV9,TRBJ2-7,ASSGLRQGHSYEQY
TRBV12-5,TRBJ2-5,ASTGTSGGARETQY
TRBV30,TRBJ1-2,AWHWRHYGYT
TRBV6-6,TRBJ2-3,ASSYSSGGRKY
TRBV15,TRBJ2-7,ATSRDQGSYEQY
TRBV7-3,TRBJ2-4,ASSLNSGGGDIQY
TRBV18,TRBJ1-5,ASSPWSGGSNQPQH
TRBV9,TRBJ2-3,ASTTSSGRSDTQY